This T cell receptor (beta chain) was profiled in a study of chronic HIV infection and antiretroviral therapy. TCRdb reprocessed the 5' RACE reads with MiXCR, giving one entry per CDR3 protein. This table holds over 40,000 distinct CDR3 sequences, approximately 20% found once. CDR1 is KGHSH, CDR2 LQKENI, per germline. The germline V and J ends were trimmed by 1 base and 0 bases, with 14 bases remaining between them. The CDR3 is 17 residues long. The table lists this clonotype with a few counts. The receptor was isolated from an adult who had HIV and had not received antiretroviral therapy, or was an uninfected healthy control (not recorded which). Input material: peripheral blood. This chain joins TRBV18 and TRBJ2-3; D remains ambiguous. The CDR3 bases are TGTGCCAGCTCACCACTTGGAGCCAACCCTAGCACAGATACGCAGTATTTT. Its translation is CASSPLGANPSTDTQYF.